This T cell receptor (beta chain) was retrieved from a study of blood T cell repertoires in COVID-19. The V end lost 8 bases, the J end lost 1 base, and 11 bases lay between the germline ends. The CDR3 is 13 residues long. The repertoire was sequenced with immunoSEQ multiplex PCR; TCRdb's copy has only in-frame clones and lacks some. Of about 250,000 clones in the sample, roughly 90% were seen once. Input material: peripheral blood. This clonotype was sampled from a woman aged 40 to 50 who had recovered from COVID-19. The J gene is TRBJ1-1, the V gene TRBV12-3 or TRBV12-4; D is unclear. Here the CDR3 DNA reads TGTGCCAGCGATCGGGGATCGAACACTGAAGCTTTCTTT. Its protein is CASDRGSNTEAFF.